This T cell receptor beta chain originates from a study of T cell responses to AZD1222 COVID-19 vaccine. Regarding the study as a whole: Increased Spike-specific TCR breadth and depth were observed after two AZD1222 doses. White British people made up most donors, females outnumbered males, and clonal diversity was possibly underestimated.

TCRdb's table, derived via immunoSEQ multiplex PCR, lists solely in-frame clones and lacks some. The sample carries more than 150,000 clones, roughly 94% recorded once. Pooling covered second doses at about 4 or about 12 weeks. Germline V gene sequence: CDR1 LNHDA, CDR2 SQIVND (reference sequence). V lost 6 bases and J lost 0, with 11 bases in between. CDR3 size: 15 residues. Notes on this clone: Its specificity is not known.

The chain links TRBV19 to TRBJ1-4; no clear D. The receptor was derived from an adult who received the AZD1222 COVID-19 vaccine. The specimen was peripheral blood, collected 28 days after the second AZD1222 dose. The CDR3 nucleotides read TGTGCCAGTAGCATGAGTGGAGCAACTAATGAAAAACTGTTTTTT. Its protein is CASSMSGATNEKLFF.